This T cell receptor beta chain was documented in a study of glioma-infiltrating T cells. Germline V lookup: CDR1 MDHEN, CDR2 SYDVKM. V dropped 6 bases and J dropped 8; count of bases not matched to a gene: 9. This CDR3 has 14 residues. This clonotype was detected many times. Its antigen is not known. General study points: Tissue and blood shared very few CDR3 sequences. Gliomas, especially low-grade, showed above-expected tissue-blood divergence; non-neoplastic patients showed below.

The iRepertoire nested amplicon-rescue multiplex PCR amplified TCR alpha and beta CDR3s from RNA. For one-step reverse transcription and amplification, about 90-450 ng of tissue mRNA or PBMC total RNA was used. MiXCR, applied by TCRdb to the multiplex PCR reads, yields one record per CDR3 protein. Among about 130,000 distinct CDR3 sequences listed, approximately 24% were seen once. This sequence joins TRBV28 and TRBJ1-2, with 10 bases identical to TRBD1. The receptor was derived from a human donor with low-grade glioma or glioblastoma, undergoing nonglioma brain surgery, or in good health (not recorded which). Sequencing was carried out using glioma tissue, nonneoplastic brain tissue, or PBMCs (not recorded which). CDR3 amino acids: CASRGTGASLGYTF. The DNA of the CDR3 is TGTGCCAGCAGGGGGACAGGGGCTTCGCTGGGCTACACCTTC.